The 7 T cell receptor beta chains in this list originate from one sample, sequenced in a study of early T cells in non-severe SARS-CoV-2 infection. Each CDR3 protein is one row after TCRdb ran MiXCR on the 5' RACE reads. The sample contains about 64,000 distinct CDR3 sequences, around an eighth of which appear only once. The sequencing here drew on whole blood, taken at baseline. All receptors derive from an adult who was a healthcare worker with PCR-confirmed SARS-CoV-2 infection or an uninfected control (not recorded which).

This clonotype was seen a handful of times. The J gene is TRBJ1-1, the V gene TRBV29-1; D is ambiguous. Per the germline V gene, CDR1 is SQVTM and CDR2 is ANQGSEA. This CDR3 spans 13 amino acids. V lost 6 bases and J 1 base, leaving 12 bases between the germline ends. CDR3 protein: CSVYSTGNTEAFF. The CDR3 DNA sequence: TGCAGCGTCTACAGTACCGGGAACACTGAAGCTTTCTTT.

The rearrangement uses TRBV6-6 and TRBJ1-6; D gene uncertain. The CDR3 runs to 17 residues. Between the trimmed V and J ends, which lost 3 bases and 1 base, there was a span of 13 bases. CDR1 MNHNY and CDR2 SVGAGI come from the germline V gene (reference sequence). The CDR3 region is CASSYGSVSSYNSPLHF. The CDR3 coding sequence is TGTGCCAGCAGTTATGGCTCGGTCAGTTCCTATAATTCACCCCTCCACTTT.

This clonotype appeared a few times. This chain connects TRBV12-3 or TRBV12-4 to TRBJ2-7; D may match TRBD1 or TRBD2 (7 bases each). This CDR3 has 17 residues. V was clipped by 2 bases and J by 2 bases, with 19 bases between them. The CDR3 sequence: CASSLRGGGTDTYEQYF. CDR3 in DNA: TGTGCCAGCAGTTTAAGGGGGGGCGGGACAGACACCTACGAGCAGTACTTC.

The CDR3 region has the DNA TGCGCCAGCAGCCAAGATCCAACGTCCGCCGGGGGCACTGAAGCTTTCTTT. Protein sequence: CASSQDPTSAGGTEAFF. The rearrangement uses TRBV4-1 and TRBJ1-1; TRBD1 is a possible D gene (5 bases). CDR1 is MGHRA and CDR2 is YSYEKL in the germline V gene. Trimming took off 0 bases at V and 4 bases at J, with 18 bases between the two ends. The CDR3 covers 17 residues.

This chain links TRBV20-1 with TRBJ2-1, with TRBD2 identical over 14 bases. CDR1 and CDR2 from the germline V gene are DFQATT and SNEGSKA (reference sequence). CDR3 length equals 16 residues. J was trimmed by 10 bases and V by 3 bases; bases with no gene match: 11. CDR3 sequence (DNA): TGCAGTGCTAGCTTTCCGGGACTAGCGGGAGAGGGGGAGCAGTTCTTC. Its translation is CSASFPGLAGEGEQFF.

Ten or more counts support this clonotype. The gene calls are TRBV30 and TRBJ1-6, with D perhaps TRBD1 (5 bases). The V end lost 1 base, the J end lost 9 bases, and 13 bases lay between the germline ends. This CDR3 has 14 residues. CDR1 and CDR2 (germline): GTSNPN, SVGIG (reference sequence). The CDR3 protein is CAWSGSGSGSPLHF. The CDR3 nucleotides read TGTGCCTGGAGTGGGTCAGGGTCCGGTTCACCCCTCCACTTT.

This clonotype was seen many times. The CDR3 DNA follows: TGTGCCACCAGTGATTCCGGACTAGCGGGGGGGCCGGAGACCCAGTACTTC. Amino acids: CATSDSGLAGGPETQYF. The chain uses TRBV24-1 and TRBJ2-5; 15 positions match TRBD2. The junction had 5 bases not matched to a gene; V was cut back by 2 bases and J by 5 bases. The germline V gene encodes CDR1 KGHDR and CDR2 SFDVKD. CDR3 length equals 17 residues.